Only a few counts were recorded for the clone carrying this TCR beta chain. Antigen: not known. Time point described: newly diagnosed GD, antithyroid drugs for less than 3 months. The TCR library was made from RNA extracted from PBMCs. CDR3 length: 11 amino acids. Germline CDR1 DFQATT, CDR2 SNEGSKA (reference sequence). V shed 5 bases and J shed 4 bases, with 8 bases lying between them. This entry belongs to a study of regulatory T cells in long-lasting Graves disease. Study-wide results and caveats: TRBV28, TRBJ1-2 and TRBJ2-5 were segments that persistent disease favored.

Relying on iRepertoire HTBI primers and Arm-PCR of CDR3 regions, the team built TCR beta libraries. TCRdb processed the multiplex PCR reads anew with MiXCR; each CDR3 protein has one entry. The profile covers over 350,000 distinct CDR3 sequences, with 14% to 15% appearing a single time and about 8% taken by the ten largest. These data were likewise used in another study, on T cells in Graves' hyperthyroidism and ophthalmopathy. In that study: The majority of expanded thyroid clonotypes above 0.001 also appeared in blood.

This TCR came from a woman aged 40 to 50 with Graves disease. The genes are TRBV20-1 and TRBJ2-5, with unresolved D. The sequences come from peripheral blood mononuclear cells (PBMCs), collected at new diagnosis, from a patient treated with antithyroid drugs. The CDR3 loop is CSAPFAETQYF. CDR3 nucleotides: TGCAGTGCTCCCTTTGCAGAGACCCAGTACTTC.